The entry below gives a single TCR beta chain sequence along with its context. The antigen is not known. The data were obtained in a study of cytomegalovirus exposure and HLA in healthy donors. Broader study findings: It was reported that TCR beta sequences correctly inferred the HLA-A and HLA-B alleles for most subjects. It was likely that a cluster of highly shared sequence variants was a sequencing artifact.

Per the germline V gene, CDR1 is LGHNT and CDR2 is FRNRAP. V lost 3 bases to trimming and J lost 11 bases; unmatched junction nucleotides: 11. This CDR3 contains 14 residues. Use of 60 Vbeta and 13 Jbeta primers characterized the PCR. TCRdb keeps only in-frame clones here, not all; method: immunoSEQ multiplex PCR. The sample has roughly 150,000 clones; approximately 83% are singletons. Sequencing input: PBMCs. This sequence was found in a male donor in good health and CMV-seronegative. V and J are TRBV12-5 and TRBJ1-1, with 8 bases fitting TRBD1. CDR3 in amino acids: CASGFVGQGGSAFF. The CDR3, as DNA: TGTGCTAGTGGTTTCGTCGGACAGGGTGGTTCCGCTTTCTTT.